This T cell receptor (beta chain) was profiled in a study of blood T cell repertoires in COVID-19. Study-wide background: The samples span acute and convalescent COVID-19 from the United States, Italy and Spain. The analysed material was cDNA or gDNA that came from T cells, B-cell-depleted T cells, or PBMCs.

Original processing methods: Nucleated cell number was recorded as an estimate derived from reference gene primer amplification. This table comes from immunoSEQ multiplex PCR, and its TCRdb copy is limited to in-frame clones, with some not included. D and trimming were read from the DNA, whereas the V and J calls and clone size are those reported in that table. This repertoire shows about 190,000 clones, roughly four fifths found once; its top ten account for approximately 6.2%. Per the germline V gene, CDR1 is SGHAT and CDR2 is FQNNGV. CDR3 length: 15 amino acids. The trim removed 5 bases at V and 5 bases at J, leaving 9 bases unmatched.

Material: peripheral blood. This sequence originates from a woman between 40 and 55 years old with acute or convalescent COVID-19. J is TRBJ2-4 and V is TRBV11-2; 7 bases agree with TRBD2. CDR3: CASSPAAGWENIQYF. The CDR3 DNA reads TGTGCCAGCAGCCCAGCAGCGGGATGGGAAAACATTCAGTACTTC.